This passage covers 11 T cell receptor beta chains from one sample sequenced in a study of blood T cell dynamics during melanoma immunotherapy. The table came from immunoSEQ multiplex PCR; TCRdb's copy has only in-frame clones and leaves some out. Altogether roughly 9,400 clones are present, roughly 90% being singletons, with the ten largest covering about 30%. As for time point: pre-treatment baseline. The material sequenced was blood, taken from a patient treated with checkpoint blockade. The source of these receptors is a human donor with melanoma.

This sequence joins TRBV5-1 and TRBJ2-6; TRBD1 might be the D (6 bases). The germline V gene encodes CDR1 SGHRS and CDR2 YFSETQ. Trimming took off 0 bases at V and 2 bases at J, with 15 bases between the two ends. The CDR3 extends over 18 amino acids. CDR3 coding DNA: TGCGCCAGCAGCTTGGGACAGGTGCCTATCGCTGGGGCCAACGTCCTGACTTTC. Encoded protein: CASSLGQVPIAGANVLTF.

This sequence joins TRBV11-2 and TRBJ2-7; D is undetermined. The CDR3 has 13 residues. V was clipped by 5 bases and J by 6 bases, with 14 bases between them. Per the germline V gene, CDR1 is SGHAT and CDR2 is FQNNGV. The CDR3, as DNA: TGTGCCAGCAGCAACCGGGTAGACGGCGAGCAGTACTTC. Amino acid sequence: CASSNRVDGEQYF.

This chain uses TRBV5-1 with TRBJ2-7, with 10 bases aligning to TRBD1. The CDR3 is 14 amino acids. V lost 3 bases to trimming and J lost 5 bases; unmatched junction nucleotides: 5. Germline CDR1 and CDR2: SGHRS and YFSETQ. The chain's CDR3 is CASSSMTGGHEQYF. In nucleotides, the CDR3 is TGCGCCAGCAGCTCCATGACAGGGGGCCACGAGCAGTACTTC.

The genes are TRBV6-6 and TRBJ2-1; TRBD2 aligns across 7 bases. This CDR3 comprises 15 residues. Per the germline V gene, CDR1 is MNHNY and CDR2 is SVGAGI (reference sequence). Losses at the gene ends were 4 bases for V and 8 bases for J; bases not matched to a gene: 11. The CDR3 loop reads CASSSLSGMGDEQFF. CDR3 sequence (DNA): TGTGCCAGCAGTTCCCTGAGCGGGATGGGCGATGAGCAGTTCTTC.

V and J are TRBV5-4 and TRBJ2-3, with TRBD2 as a possible D gene (6 bases). The CDR3 extends over 15 amino acids. Trimming took 4 bases from V and 4 from J, leaving 16 bases between them. Germline loops: CDR1 SGHNT, CDR2 YYREEE (reference sequence). The CDR3: CASSIPGVPPDTQYF. The CDR3 DNA sequence: TGTGCCAGCAGCATCCCGGGGGTCCCCCCAGATACGCAGTATTTT.

This chain uses TRBV10-2 with TRBJ1-5; D gene ambiguous. This CDR3 has 13 residues. The germline V gene encodes CDR1 WSHSY and CDR2 SAAADI. V dropped 8 bases and J dropped 5 bases, with 13 bases sitting between them. CDR3 amino acids: CASRELNDQPQHF. Written as DNA, the CDR3 is TGCGCCAGCCGGGAATTAAACGATCAGCCCCAGCATTTT.

The V gene is TRBV28, the J gene TRBJ1-4; 10 nucleotides align to TRBD1. The CDR3 has 15 residues. Germline V lookup: CDR1 MDHEN, CDR2 SYDVKM. V shed 4 bases and J 6 bases; nucleotides not matched to a gene: 5. The CDR3 nucleotides are TGTGCCAGCAGTTGGGGGGGGACAGGGGATGAAAAACTGTTTTTT. Amino acid sequence: CASSWGGTGDEKLFF.

V gene TRBV18 combines with J gene TRBJ1-1; D perhaps matches TRBD1 (5 bases). V was trimmed by 1 base and J by 0 bases, leaving 9 bases between them. Germline-derived CDR1 and CDR2 are KGHSH and LQKENI. The CDR3 contains 15 residues. CDR3 DNA sequence: TGTGCCAGCTCACCACTCGCGGACATGAACACTGAAGCTTTCTTT. It encodes CASSPLADMNTEAFF.

V usage is TRBV28 and J usage is TRBJ1-5; D might be TRBD1 (5 bases). The CDR3 covers 16 residues. The V end lost 7 bases, the J end lost 1 base, and 17 bases lay between the germline ends. Germline V gives CDR1 MDHEN, CDR2 SYDVKM. DNA for the CDR3: TGTGCCAGCACCGACCGGGGGTCGGGCAGCAATCAGCCCCAGCATTTT. It yields the protein CASTDRGSGSNQPQHF. The whole variable domain, remainder taken from reference TRBV28 and TRBJ1-5, is DVKVTQSSRYLVKRTGEKVFLECVQDMDHENMFWYRQDPGLGLRLIYFSYDVKMKEKGDIPEGYSVSREKKERFSLILESASTNQTSMYLCASTDRGSGSNQPQHFGDGTRLSIL.

In nucleotides, the CDR3 is TGTGCCAGCAGCTTAGGGACAGCTATCAACTATGGCTACACCTTC. The encoded protein is CASSLGTAINYGYTF. The V gene is TRBV7-9, the J gene TRBJ1-2; D perhaps matches TRBD1 (6 bases). The V end lost 1 base, the J end lost 2 bases, and 11 bases lay between the germline ends. CDR1 SEHNR and CDR2 FQNEAQ come from the germline V gene (reference sequence). The CDR3 totals 15 residues.

The chain recombines TRBV10-3 with TRBJ2-7; D uncertain. V lost 4 bases and J 2 bases, leaving 15 bases between the germline ends. The CDR3 spans 15 residues. Germline V CDR1 and CDR2: ENHRY, SYGVKD. CDR3 in DNA: TGTGCCATCAGTGGGAACCCGGGCCAACCCTACGAGCAGTACTTC. Protein product: CAISGNPGQPYEQYF.